Below are 9 T cell receptor beta chains sequenced from a single sample in a study of spatial heterogeneity in lung cancer. Described time point: sample taken at primary tumor resection. Material for sequencing was whole RNA from tumor, nontumor lung or frozen PBMC, left unsorted. TCRdb fed the 5' RACE reads into MiXCR, producing one record per CDR3 protein. The table includes some 100,000 distinct CDR3 sequences, over 8.5% detected once. The sequencing used PBMCs, collected at surgery. These receptors originate from a male donor with early-stage non-small cell lung cancer.

The chain recombines TRBV5-1 with TRBJ1-1, with D possibly TRBD1 on 5 matching bases. CDR1 is SGHRS and CDR2 is YFSETQ in the germline V gene. This CDR3 is 15 amino acids long. With 6 bases removed from V and 5 bases from J, the gap between germline ends came to 20 bases. CDR3 sequence: CASTLRPGARTEAFF. CDR3 DNA: TGCGCCAGCACCTTAAGACCCGGGGCGCGGACTGAAGCTTTCTTT.

A few counts support this clonotype. This chain uses TRBV7-2 with TRBJ2-4, with unresolved D. Deletions cut 3 bases from V and 5 bases from J, with 8 bases between. This CDR3 has 13 amino acids. Germline CDR1 is SGHTA and CDR2 is FQGNSA. CDR3 DNA sequence: TGTGCCAGCAGCTTCAACAGCGAAAACATTCAGTACTTC. Its protein product is CASSFNSENIQYF.

This clonotype was recorded at least ten times. The V gene is TRBV29-1, the J gene TRBJ1-2; 7 bases map to TRBD1. CDR1 is SQVTM, CDR2 ANQGSEA, per germline. This CDR3 is 12 amino acids long. V gave up 0 bases and J gave up 8 bases; unmatched junction bases: 3. DNA for the CDR3: TGCAGCGTTGAAGACCAGGGGGTCGGCTACACCTTC. Protein: CSVEDQGVGYTF.

The V call is TRBV20-1, the J call TRBJ2-5; D is ambiguous. Germline values: CDR1 DFQATT, CDR2 SNEGSKA (reference sequence). The CDR3 extends over 15 amino acids. The V and J ends lost 0 bases and 5 bases respectively, with 16 bases between them. DNA of the CDR3: TGCAGTGCTAGAGATTTCCGGCTGGCGAAGGAGACCCAGTACTTC. Amino acids: CSARDFRLAKETQYF.

The sample holds a few counts of this clonotype. The gene calls are TRBV28 and TRBJ2-7, with D uncertain. V was cut by 3 bases and J by 0 bases, with 9 bases left in between. The CDR3 loop spans 14 amino acids. The germline V gene has CDR1 MDHEN and CDR2 SYDVKM. Here the CDR3 reads CASSLPRASYEQYF. The DNA of the CDR3 is TGTGCCAGCAGTTTGCCACGAGCCTCCTACGAGCAGTACTTC. The whole variable domain, filled in from reference TRBV28 and TRBJ2-7, reads DVKVTQSSRYLVKRTGEKVFLECVQDMDHENMFWYRQDPGLGLRLIYFSYDVKMKEKGDIPEGYSVSREKKERFSLILESASTNQTSMYLCASSLPRASYEQYFGPGTRLTVT.

The chain combines TRBV5-5 with TRBJ1-5, with D perhaps TRBD1 (6 bases). CDR1 is SGHKS, CDR2 YYEKEE, per germline (reference sequence). Trimming stripped 0 bases from V and 8 bases from J, with 9 bases between. The CDR3 is 13 amino acids. This CDR3 reads CASSLEGVKPQHF. The CDR3 DNA follows: TGTGCCAGCAGCTTGGAGGGGGTTAAGCCCCAGCATTTT.

The table lists this clonotype with many counts. This chain joins TRBV29-1 and TRBJ1-1; a weak D match, TRBD1 (5 bases). In germline, CDR1 is SQVTM, CDR2 ANQGSEA. The CDR3 totals 13 residues. Trimming removed 6 bases at V and 1 base at J, with 12 bases between. As DNA, the CDR3 is TGCAGCGTGGGACGGAATTCGAACACTGAAGCTTTCTTT. Protein sequence: CSVGRNSNTEAFF. Full variable domain (outside the CDR3, taken from reference TRBV29-1 and TRBJ1-1): SAVISQKPSRDICQRGTSLTIQCQVDSQVTMMFWYRQQPGQSLTLIATANQGSEATYESGFVIDKFPISRPNLTFSTLTVSNMSPEDSSIYLCSVGRNSNTEAFFGQGTRLTVV.

This clonotype was picked up many times. The V and J genes are TRBV11-1 and TRBJ2-1; 8 nucleotides line up with TRBD2. The length of the CDR3 is 16 residues. The germline gives CDR1 SGHAT, CDR2 FQDESV (reference sequence). V lost 2 bases to trimming and J lost 1 base; unmatched junction nucleotides: 4. Here the CDR3 DNA reads TGTGCCAGCAGCTTAAGCGGGGGAGTGTCCTACAATGAGCAGTTCTTC. This translates into CASSLSGGVSYNEQFF. Drawing the rest from reference TRBV11-1 and TRBJ2-1, the complete variable domain is EAEVAQSPRYKITEKSQAVAFWCDPISGHATLYWYRQILGQGPELLVQFQDESVVDDSQLPKDRFSAERLKGVDSTLKIQPAELGDSAMYLCASSLSGGVSYNEQFFGPGTRLTVL.

The CDR3 DNA reads as TGTGCCAGCAGCTCCCAGGGTAGGTCCCTCCACTTT. Translation: CASSSQGRSLHF. The V and J genes are TRBV7-2 and TRBJ1-6, with D possibly matching TRBD1 (5 bases). The CDR3 totals 12 residues. Germline loops: CDR1 SGHTA, CDR2 FQGNSA. V was shortened by 4 bases and J by 14 bases, with 12 bases between the two germline ends. Supplemented by reference TRBV7-2 and TRBJ1-6, the full variable domain reads GAGVSQSPSNKVTEKGKDVELRCDPISGHTALYWYRQSLGQGLEFLIYFQGNSAPDKSGLPSDRFSAERTGGSVSTLTIQRTQQEDSAVYLCASSSQGRSLHFGNGTRLTVT.